This T cell receptor beta chain was documented in a study of blood T cell dynamics during melanoma immunotherapy. In the study overall: Patients with metastatic melanoma got pembrolizumab or nivolumab-ipilimumab as first-line care. Study outcomes and limitations: It remained unknown if the driving T cell clones were melanoma-specific.

Time point in this sample: pre-treatment baseline. Blood was drawn before treatment and at week 3 after checkpoint blockade. Disease control meant complete response, partial response or stable disease at 12 weeks. Assay: immunoSEQ multiplex PCR; the TCRdb copy retains only in-frame clones and omits some. The data show 13,000 or so clones, 85% to 90% seen once. With regard to this clone: Its target is not known.

This CDR3 comprises 11 residues. Germline lookup yields CDR1 LNHDA and CDR2 SQIVND (reference sequence). V lost 11 bases and J lost 2, with 8 bases in between. This chain links TRBV19 with TRBJ2-3, with D hard to call. This TCR came from a human donor with melanoma. The sequenced sample was blood, obtained from a patient treated with checkpoint blockade. CDR3 loop: CAVRSTDTQYF. The DNA for the CDR3 is TGTGCCGTGCGGTCCACAGATACGCAGTATTTT.